The T cell receptor (beta chain) described here comes from a study of identical twins. TCRdb re-analysed the 5' RACE reads in MiXCR, keeping a single row per CDR3 protein. Here the sample spans 650,000 to 750,000 distinct CDR3 sequences, over 20% being singletons. This clonotype has a handful of counts. These sequences were also reported in another study, on T cells expressing NK-cell markers. That source reports: In a group of 5 or 6 donors, dominant NKG2C+ clonotypes represented roughly 1.0-8% of CD8+ T cells. Evidence did not settle whether expanded NKG2C+ T cell clones targeted HCMV.

Specimen: PBMCs. The sequence derives from a woman between 18 and 29 years old in good health.

The CDR3 protein is CASKGTGVRTEAFF. CDR3 DNA sequence: TGTGCCAGCAAAGGCACAGGGGTACGAACTGAAGCTTTCTTT. This chain connects TRBV27 to TRBJ1-1, with 7 bases lining up with TRBD1. Germline V gene lookup returns CDR1 MNHEY and CDR2 SMNVEV (reference sequence). J lost 5 bases, V lost 7 bases, and 10 bases had no gene match. The CDR3 runs 14 residues.